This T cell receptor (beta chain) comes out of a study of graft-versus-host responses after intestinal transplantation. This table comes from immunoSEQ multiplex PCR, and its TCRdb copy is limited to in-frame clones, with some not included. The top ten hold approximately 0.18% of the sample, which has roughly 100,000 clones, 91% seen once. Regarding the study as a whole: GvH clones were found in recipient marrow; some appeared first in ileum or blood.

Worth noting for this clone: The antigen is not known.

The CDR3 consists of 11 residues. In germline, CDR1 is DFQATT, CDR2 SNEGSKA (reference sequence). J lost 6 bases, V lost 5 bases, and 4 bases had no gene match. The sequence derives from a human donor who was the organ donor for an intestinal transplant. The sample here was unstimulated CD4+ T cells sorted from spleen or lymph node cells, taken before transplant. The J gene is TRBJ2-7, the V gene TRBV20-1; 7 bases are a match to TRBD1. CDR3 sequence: CSAPRGLEQYF. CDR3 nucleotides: TGCAGTGCTCCAAGGGGGCTCGAGCAGTACTTC.